A selection of T cell receptor beta chains follows, all from one sample in a study of CD8+ T cells in alopecia areata. The table came from immunoSEQ multiplex PCR; TCRdb's copy has only in-frame clones and leaves some out. The sample lists 90,000 to 150,000 clones, roughly 60% occurring once. Source: CD8+ T cells sorted from blood, taken at week 4, from a patient treated with tofacitinib. Receptors were obtained from a human donor with alopecia areata. The CDR3 runs from the conserved cysteine through the conserved F or W. A D gene is named only where the DNA matches it firmly. Not every row has a clone size; where given, it reads once, few, many or a size class.

v_gene: TRBV30
abundance: .
j_gene: TRBJ1-6
d_gene: .
CDR3aa: CAWSVMGYNSPLHF
CDR3nt: TGTGCCTGGAGTGTAATGGGGTATAATTCACCCCTCCACTTT

v_gene: TRBV30
abundance: .
j_gene: TRBJ2-1
d_gene: .
CDR3aa: CAWSVLGLSYNEQFF
CDR3nt: TGTGCCTGGAGTGTACTGGGGTTGTCCTACAATGAGCAGTTCTTC

v_gene: TRBV6-1
abundance: once
j_gene: TRBJ1-4
d_gene: .
CDR3aa: CASSDFPGVITNEKLFF
CDR3nt: TGTGCCAGCAGTGACTTCCCTGGGGTAATAACTAATGAAAAACTGTTTTTT

v_gene: TRBV5-6
abundance: .
j_gene: TRBJ1-2
d_gene: .
CDR3aa: CASGTGQSNYGYTF
CDR3nt: TGTGCCAGCGGAACCGGACAGTCAAACTATGGCTACACCTTC

v_gene: TRBV7-3
abundance: .
j_gene: TRBJ2-7
d_gene: .
CDR3aa: CASRATGSYEQYF
CDR3nt: TGTGCCAGCAGAGCTACAGGTTCCTACGAGCAGTACTTC

v_gene: TRBV9
abundance: .
j_gene: TRBJ2-5
d_gene: TRBD2
CDR3aa: CASSVVGGSETQYF
CDR3nt: TGTGCCAGCAGCGTAGTGGGAGGGTCAGAGACCCAGTACTTC

v_gene: TRBV27
abundance: few
j_gene: TRBJ1-2
d_gene: .
CDR3aa: CASGKGFYGYTF
CDR3nt: TGTGCCAGCGGTAAGGGGTTCTATGGCTACACCTTC

v_gene: TRBV12-5
abundance: .
j_gene: TRBJ2-5
d_gene: TRBD1
CDR3aa: CASGPGTGFRETQYF
CDR3nt: TGTGCTAGTGGTCCAGGGACAGGCTTTCGAGAGACCCAGTACTTC

v_gene: TRBV29-1
abundance: few
j_gene: TRBJ1-1
d_gene: .
CDR3aa: CSVREGGTEAFF
CDR3nt: TGCAGCGTTCGGGAGGGTGGGACTGAAGCTTTCTTT

v_gene: TRBV29-1
abundance: .
j_gene: TRBJ2-3
d_gene: TRBD2
CDR3aa: CSAAGLAGSDTQYF
CDR3nt: TGCAGCGCCGCGGGACTAGCTGGTTCAGATACGCAGTATTTT

v_gene: TRBV29-1
abundance: .
j_gene: TRBJ2-7
d_gene: TRBD2
CDR3aa: CSVEGLANEQYF
CDR3nt: TGCAGCGTTGAGGGACTAGCGAACGAGCAGTACTTC

v_gene: TRBV30
abundance: .
j_gene: TRBJ2-1
d_gene: TRBD1
CDR3aa: CAWETGGFWEEQFF
CDR3nt: TGTGCCTGGGAGACAGGGGGCTTCTGGGAGGAGCAGTTCTTC

v_gene: TRBV9
abundance: .
j_gene: TRBJ2-3
d_gene: .
CDR3aa: CASSAFRGKDTQYF
CDR3nt: TGTGCCAGCAGCGCCTTCCGGGGGAAAGATACGCAGTATTTT

v_gene: TRBV30
abundance: .
j_gene: TRBJ2-7
d_gene: .
CDR3aa: CAWKRGSYEQYF
CDR3nt: TGTGCCTGGAAACGGGGCTCCTACGAGCAGTACTTC

v_gene: TRBV25-1
abundance: .
j_gene: TRBJ2-7
d_gene: .
CDR3aa: CASSEYRGYEQYF
CDR3nt: TGTGCCAGCAGTGAATACAGGGGTTACGAGCAGTACTTC

v_gene: TRBV9
abundance: few
j_gene: TRBJ1-2
d_gene: .
CDR3aa: CASSPNLYWGYTF
CDR3nt: TGTGCCAGCAGCCCGAATTTATATTGGGGCTACACCTTC

v_gene: TRBV27
abundance: few
j_gene: TRBJ1-1
d_gene: .
CDR3aa: CASSLDEYSEAFF
CDR3nt: TGTGCCAGCAGTTTGGACGAGTATTCTGAAGCTTTCTTT

v_gene: TRBV5-6
abundance: .
j_gene: TRBJ1-1
d_gene: TRBD1
CDR3aa: CASSFRGHTMNTEAFF
CDR3nt: TGTGCCAGCAGCTTCAGGGGGCATACGATGAACACTGAAGCTTTCTTT

v_gene: TRBV7-9
abundance: once
j_gene: TRBJ2-5
d_gene: .
CDR3aa: CASSSMTSRWETQYF
CDR3nt: TGTGCCAGCAGCTCAATGACTAGTCGATGGGAGACCCAGTACTTC

v_gene: TRBV30
abundance: .
j_gene: TRBJ2-7
d_gene: .
CDR3aa: CAWSVNTYEQYF
CDR3nt: TGTGCCTGGAGTGTGAATACCTACGAGCAGTACTTC

v_gene: TRBV9
abundance: .
j_gene: TRBJ2-7
d_gene: TRBD1
CDR3aa: CASSVATGTPFEQYF
CDR3nt: TGTGCCAGCAGCGTTGCGACAGGGACCCCCTTCGAGCAGTACTTC

v_gene: TRBV7-7
abundance: .
j_gene: TRBJ2-3
d_gene: TRBD2
CDR3aa: CASSFPPSGGTDTQYF
CDR3nt: TGTGCTAGCAGCTTTCCTCCTAGCGGGGGCACAGATACGCAGTATTTT

v_gene: TRBV29-1
abundance: .
j_gene: TRBJ1-2
d_gene: TRBD1
CDR3aa: CSVESDRADYGYTF
CDR3nt: TGCAGCGTTGAATCGGACAGGGCCGATTATGGCTACACCTTC

v_gene: TRBV13
abundance: few
j_gene: TRBJ1-1
d_gene: .
CDR3aa: CASRRGLNTEAFF
CDR3nt: TGTGCCAGCAGGCGGGGGCTAAACACTGAAGCTTTCTTT

v_gene: TRBV7-9
abundance: .
j_gene: TRBJ2-3
d_gene: TRBD1
CDR3aa: CASSQTFRDRAPDTQYF
CDR3nt: TGTGCCAGCAGCCAAACGTTCCGGGACAGAGCTCCGGATACGCAGTATTTT

v_gene: TRBV25-1
abundance: .
j_gene: TRBJ2-2
d_gene: .
CDR3aa: CASSFRGSGELFF
CDR3nt: TGTGCCAGCAGTTTCCGGGGTTCCGGGGAGCTGTTTTTT

v_gene: TRBV27
abundance: .
j_gene: TRBJ2-7
d_gene: TRBD1
CDR3aa: CASSWTGLFTEQYF
CDR3nt: TGTGCCAGCAGCTGGACAGGGCTCTTCACGGAGCAGTACTTC

v_gene: TRBV29-1
abundance: few
j_gene: TRBJ2-5
d_gene: .
CDR3aa: CSVDGVADPETQYF
CDR3nt: TGCAGCGTTGATGGAGTAGCGGACCCAGAGACCCAGTACTTC

v_gene: TRBV6-5
abundance: few
j_gene: TRBJ2-7
d_gene: .
CDR3aa: CASSYGTRGRNEQYF
CDR3nt: TGTGCCAGCAGTTATGGGACCCGAGGTCGAAACGAGCAGTACTTC

v_gene: TRBV29-1
abundance: .
j_gene: TRBJ2-3
d_gene: .
CDR3aa: CSVDEGTTDTQYF
CDR3nt: TGCAGCGTTGATGAAGGTACGACAGATACGCAGTATTTT

v_gene: TRBV7-9
abundance: .
j_gene: TRBJ2-1
d_gene: .
CDR3aa: CASSRSPDPGEQFF
CDR3nt: TGTGCCAGCAGTCGATCCCCGGACCCAGGGGAGCAGTTCTTC

v_gene: TRBV7-2
abundance: .
j_gene: TRBJ1-1
d_gene: .
CDR3aa: CASSFLNTEAFF
CDR3nt: TGTGCCAGCAGCTTCTTGAACACTGAAGCTTTCTTT

v_gene: TRBV5-1
abundance: .
j_gene: TRBJ2-5
d_gene: TRBD2
CDR3aa: CASSWGLAGPRETQYF
CDR3nt: TGCGCCAGCAGCTGGGGACTAGCGGGGCCAAGGGAGACCCAGTACTTC

v_gene: TRBV14
abundance: .
j_gene: TRBJ2-1
d_gene: TRBD1
CDR3aa: CASSQAGDRANEQFF
CDR3nt: TGTGCCAGCAGCCAAGCCGGGGACAGGGCAAATGAGCAGTTCTTC

v_gene: TRBV27
abundance: few
j_gene: TRBJ2-7
d_gene: .
CDR3aa: CASSLSTYEQYF
CDR3nt: TGTGCCAGCAGTTTATCGACCTACGAGCAGTACTTC

v_gene: TRBV29-1
abundance: few
j_gene: TRBJ2-1
d_gene: TRBD1
CDR3aa: CSVEVLDRGHSYNEQFF
CDR3nt: TGCAGCGTTGAAGTCTTGGACAGGGGGCATTCCTACAATGAGCAGTTCTTC

v_gene: TRBV29-1
abundance: .
j_gene: TRBJ2-7
d_gene: TRBD1
CDR3aa: CSVERVGQIFYEQYF
CDR3nt: TGCAGCGTCGAGAGGGTGGGACAGATTTTCTACGAGCAGTACTTC

v_gene: TRBV29-1
abundance: .
j_gene: TRBJ2-7
d_gene: .
CDR3aa: CSVVEAYEQYF
CDR3nt: TGCAGCGTTGTTGAGGCCTACGAGCAGTACTTC

v_gene: TRBV28
abundance: .
j_gene: TRBJ1-4
d_gene: .
CDR3aa: CASSLDGGYEKLFF
CDR3nt: TGTGCCAGCAGCCTCGACGGGGGATATGAAAAACTGTTTTTT

v_gene: TRBV25-1
abundance: few
j_gene: TRBJ1-4
d_gene: TRBD1
CDR3aa: CASSVGQGAEKLFF
CDR3nt: TGTGCCAGCAGTGTGGGACAGGGCGCGGAAAAACTGTTTTTT

v_gene: TRBV27
abundance: .
j_gene: TRBJ1-1
d_gene: TRBD1
CDR3aa: CASSRYRGYTEAFF
CDR3nt: TGTGCCAGCAGCCGTTACAGGGGGTACACTGAAGCTTTCTTT